What follows is one T cell receptor (beta chain) and its context. The data were taken from a study of blood T cell repertoires in COVID-19. Study context: T cells, B-cell-depleted T cells, or PBMCs provided the cDNA or gDNA that served as material.

Original processing notes: The authors estimated nucleated cell counts from reference gene primer amplification. The repertoire was sequenced with immunoSEQ multiplex PCR; TCRdb's copy has only in-frame clones and lacks some. V and J calls and clone size are those listed in that table; D and trimming were worked out from the DNA. The sample contains 95,000 to 150,000 clones, approximately 90% of which appear only once. Germline V gene lookup returns CDR1 SGHDT and CDR2 YYEEEE. The CDR3 has 13 residues. J was trimmed by 5 bases and V by 0 bases; bases with no gene match: 2. The gene calls are TRBV5-6 and TRBJ2-7; 7 bases are a match to TRBD1. Sample: peripheral blood. The clonotype was recovered from a woman between 45 and 60 years old with acute or convalescent COVID-19. CDR3 protein: CASSLGQGNEQYF. CDR3 in DNA: TGTGCCAGCAGCTTGGGACAGGGAAACGAGCAGTACTTC.